This T cell receptor beta chain came from a study of PD-1 blockade in classical Hodgkin lymphoma. The data were produced by immunoSEQ multiplex PCR, yet TCRdb's version contains in-frame clones alone and is incomplete. The table lists roughly 41,000 clones, over 70% of them singletons. Findings of the study overall: Newly diagnosed patients had baseline TCR diversity that was reportedly lower than that of healthy donors.

This clone was detected once. Its antigen is undetermined. CDR3 size: 15 residues. Germline CDR1 is MDHEN and CDR2 is SYDVKM. After removal of 6 bases from V and 6 bases from J, the junction contained 10 bases not matched to a gene. Each patient relapsed following autologous stem cell transplantation, and prior brentuximab vedotin exposure differed. The TCR was taken from a human donor with classical Hodgkin lymphoma. The source was peripheral blood mononuclear cells (PBMCs), collected at baseline. V usage is TRBV28 and J usage is TRBJ2-1; TRBD2 aligns across 8 bases. This CDR3 is CASSPGGRAGNEQFF. Here the CDR3 DNA reads TGTGCCAGCAGCCCGGGGGGGAGGGCGGGCAATGAGCAGTTCTTC.